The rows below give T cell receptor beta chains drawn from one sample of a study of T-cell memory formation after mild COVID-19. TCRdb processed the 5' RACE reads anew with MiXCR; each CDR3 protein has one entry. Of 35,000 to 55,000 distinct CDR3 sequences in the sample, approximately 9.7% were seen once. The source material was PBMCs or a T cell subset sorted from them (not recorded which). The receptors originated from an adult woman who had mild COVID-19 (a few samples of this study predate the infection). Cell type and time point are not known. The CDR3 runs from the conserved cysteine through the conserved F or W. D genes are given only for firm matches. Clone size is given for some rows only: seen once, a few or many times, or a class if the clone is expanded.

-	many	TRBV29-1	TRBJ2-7	CSVDALGGEQYF	TGCAGCGTTGACGCCCTCGGGGGAGAGCAGTACTTC
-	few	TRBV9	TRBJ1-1	CASSRFQGNTEAFF	TGTGCCAGCAGCCGATTTCAGGGGAACACTGAAGCTTTCTTT
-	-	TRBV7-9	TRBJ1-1	CASSLGGQNTEAFF	TGTGCCAGCAGCTTGGGGGGCCAGAACACTGAAGCTTTCTTT
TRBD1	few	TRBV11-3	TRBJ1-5	CASSFGTGANQPQHF	TGTGCCAGCAGCTTCGGGACAGGGGCAAATCAGCCCCAGCATTTT
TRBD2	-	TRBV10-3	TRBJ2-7	CAISLAGGPYEQYF	TGTGCCATCTCTCTCGCGGGGGGACCTTACGAGCAGTACTTC
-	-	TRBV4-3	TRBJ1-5	CASSQVLRQPQHF	TGCGCCAGCAGCCAAGTTTTACGGCAGCCCCAGCATTTT
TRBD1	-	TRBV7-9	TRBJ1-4	CASSLRGQTEKLFF	TGTGCCAGCAGCTTAAGGGGACAGACTGAAAAACTGTTTTTT
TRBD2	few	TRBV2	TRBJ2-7	CASTSGVSYEQYF	TGTGCATCTACTAGCGGGGTGTCCTACGAGCAGTACTTC
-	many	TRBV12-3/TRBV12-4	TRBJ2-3	CASSSTGRTDTQYF	TGTGCCAGCAGTTCTACAGGGAGGACAGATACGCAGTATTTT
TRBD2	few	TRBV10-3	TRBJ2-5	CAISESIAGARETQYF	TGTGCCATCAGTGAGTCGATAGCGGGAGCCCGAGAGACCCAGTACTTC
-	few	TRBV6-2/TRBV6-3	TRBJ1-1	CASSWGGSEAFF	TGTGCCAGCAGTTGGGGGGGAAGTGAAGCTTTCTTT
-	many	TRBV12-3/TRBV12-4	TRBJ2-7	CASSSGQGKNEQYF	TGTGCCAGCAGTTCAGGTCAGGGTAAGAACGAGCAGTACTTC
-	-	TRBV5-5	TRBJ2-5	CASSLAGTKQETQYF	TGTGCCAGCAGCTTGGCCGGGACAAAACAAGAGACCCAGTACTTC
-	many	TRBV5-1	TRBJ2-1	CASSLFPGSNEQFF	TGCGCCAGCAGCTTGTTCCCGGGTAGCAATGAGCAGTTCTTC
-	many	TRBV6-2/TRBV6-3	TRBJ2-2	CASRPGGFGELFF	TGTGCCAGCAGGCCTGGAGGTTTCGGGGAGCTGTTTTTT
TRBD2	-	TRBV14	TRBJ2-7	CASSQRVSGRPLKTYEQYF	TGTGCCAGCAGCCAAAGGGTTAGCGGGAGGCCTCTTAAAACCTACGAGCAGTACTTC
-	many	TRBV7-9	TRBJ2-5	CASSSGLQRTQYF	TGTGCCAGCAGCTCGGGACTCCAAAGGACCCAGTACTTC
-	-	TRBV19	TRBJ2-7	CASSVDQGSYEQYF	TGTGCCAGTAGTGTCGACCAGGGCTCCTACGAGCAGTACTTC
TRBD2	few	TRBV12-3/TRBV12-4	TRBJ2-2	CASSLVEDRGELIF	TGTGCCAGCAGTTTGGTGGAGGACCGGGGGGAGCTGATTTTT
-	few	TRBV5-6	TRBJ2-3	CASSPTSSDTQYF	TGTGCCAGCAGCCCAACTAGTTCAGATACGCAGTATTTT
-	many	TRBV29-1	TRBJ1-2	CSVEEWTSGGYTF	TGCAGCGTTGAAGAGTGGACTTCTGGAGGCTACACCTTC
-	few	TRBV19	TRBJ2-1	CASKDYSEDEQFF	TGTGCCAGTAAAGATTACTCGGAGGATGAGCAGTTCTTC
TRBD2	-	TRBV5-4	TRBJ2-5	CASSHGTSGEETQYF	TGTGCCAGCAGCCACGGGACTAGCGGGGAGGAGACCCAGTACTTC
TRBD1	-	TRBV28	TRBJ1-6	CASSPRTGQSSPLHF	TGTGCCAGCAGTCCCCGGACAGGGCAATCTTCACCCCTCCACTTT
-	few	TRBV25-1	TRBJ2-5	CASSPVGPHSGTQYF	TGTGCCAGCAGCCCAGTCGGCCCCCATAGTGGGACCCAGTACTTC
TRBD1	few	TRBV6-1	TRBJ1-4	CASGQGEKLFF	TGTGCCAGTGGACAGGGGGAAAAACTGTTTTTT
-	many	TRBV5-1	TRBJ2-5	CASSLGRGSRSETQYF	TGCGCCAGCAGCTTGGGCCGGGGTAGTCGGTCGGAGACCCAGTACTTC
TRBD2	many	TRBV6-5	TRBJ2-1	CASRGRRERHNEQFF	TGTGCCAGCAGGGGCCGGCGGGAGCGACACAATGAGCAGTTCTTC
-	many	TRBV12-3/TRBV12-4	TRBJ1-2	CASSSFVVGRLLYGYTF	TGTGCCAGCAGCAGTTTCGTGGTAGGCAGGCTGCTCTATGGCTACACCTTC
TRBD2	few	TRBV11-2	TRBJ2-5	CASSPRGKQETQYF	TGTGCCAGCAGCCCGCGGGGGAAACAAGAGACCCAGTACTTC
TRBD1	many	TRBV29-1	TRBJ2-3	CSSYGTGFVTDTQYF	TGCAGCTCCTACGGGACAGGGTTTGTCACAGATACGCAGTATTTT
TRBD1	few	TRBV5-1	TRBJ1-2	CASSNDGTGYGYTF	TGCGCCAGCAGCAACGACGGGACAGGGTATGGCTACACCTTC
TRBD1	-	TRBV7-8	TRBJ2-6	CASSRTGSGANVLTF	TGTGCCAGCAGCCGGACAGGGTCTGGGGCCAACGTCCTGACTTTC
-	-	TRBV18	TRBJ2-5	CASSPTGNQETQYF	TGTGCCAGCTCACCAACCGGGAACCAAGAGACCCAGTACTTC
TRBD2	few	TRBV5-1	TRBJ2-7	CASSLLAGSSYEQYF	TGCGCCAGCAGCTTGCTAGCGGGGAGCTCCTACGAGCAGTACTTC
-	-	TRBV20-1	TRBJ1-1	CSARDPRDTEAFF	TGCAGTGCTAGAGACCCGAGGGACACTGAAGCTTTCTTT
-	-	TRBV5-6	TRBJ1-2	CASSSGGEANYGYTF	TGTGCCAGCAGCTCGGGCGGGGAAGCTAACTATGGCTACACCTTC
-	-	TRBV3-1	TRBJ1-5	CASSFTMNGNQPQHF	TGTGCCAGCAGCTTCACCATGAACGGCAATCAGCCCCAGCATTTT
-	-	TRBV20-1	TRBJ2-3	CSATSTRSSTDTQYF	TGCAGTGCTACCTCAACTCGATCTAGCACAGATACGCAGTATTTT
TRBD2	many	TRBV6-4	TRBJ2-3	CASREGLALRDTQYF	TGTGCCAGCAGAGAGGGACTAGCCTTGAGAGATACGCAGTATTTT
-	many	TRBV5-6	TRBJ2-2	CASSLALATGELFF	TGTGCCAGCAGCTTGGCGCTAGCGACCGGGGAGCTGTTTTTT
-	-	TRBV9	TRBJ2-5	CASSSQTGDTGETQYF	TGTGCCAGCAGCTCACAGACAGGCGATACGGGGGAGACCCAGTACTTC